The clone carrying this TCR beta chain is a singleton in its sample. The antigen is unknown. Time point in this sample: 2015-2016 season, 7 days after influenza vaccination. These data come from a study of follicular helper T cells after annual influenza vaccination. For the study at large: For some subjects, blood spans the 2013-2014, 2014-2015 and 2015-2016 annual vaccinations. Study-level points and caveats: Day 7 ICOS+CD38+ clones were most often found later in ICOS-CD38- cTfh cells.

Sequencing used immunoSEQ multiplex PCR; TCRdb keeps in-frame clones, though not all of them. The sample lists approximately 6,800 clones, roughly 80% occurring once. CDR1 and CDR2 (germline): MDHEN, SYDVKM. V gave up 6 bases and J gave up 2 bases, with 5 bases separating them. The CDR3 extends over 12 amino acids. Sample: CXCR5- memory CD4+ T cells sorted from blood, taken 7 days after influenza vaccination. The source is an adult who received the influenza vaccine. The V call is TRBV28, the J call TRBJ1-5; D gene ambiguous. The CDR3 DNA sequence: TGTGCCAGCAGGGGTGGCAATCAGCCCCAGCATTTT. Translating it yields CASRGGNQPQHF.